This T cell receptor (beta chain) came from a study of prognosis after radiotherapy for stage I lung cancer (dated by TCRdb to the early 2020s). For the wider study: Roughly 20 stage I NSCLC patients were enrolled in Nanjing, China, between 2018 and early 2019. Enrolled patients comprised about 13 with newly diagnosed primary stage I lung tumors and five with oligometastatic NSCLC after surgical resection of the primary tumor. All patients were regarded as medically inoperable, because of comorbidities in about a dozen patients and refusal of surgery in six or seven patients. The cohort included more than 10 men and five to seven women, with a median age of approximately 74 years and a range of roughly 53 to 85 years. Tumor histology was squamous cell carcinoma in several patients and adenocarcinoma in more than 10. Image-guided IMRT or VMAT was used to deliver SBRT in 3 to 5 fractions at a biologically effective dose of at least 100 Gy. In every patient, SBRT was given without any concurrent therapy. About 20% of the 19 patients developed distant metastases after SBRT, at a median of about seven months; the other 15 showed no significant progression. Peripheral blood TCR beta repertoires were profiled in stage I NSCLC patients before and after stereotactic body radiotherapy, and the repertoires were related to distant failure. A total of about 38 blood samples from around 20 patients were sequenced, with one sample obtained before and one obtained after SBRT for each patient. What the work shows at the level of the full study, not this receptor alone: The study was limited by the small cohort and short follow-up, and independent validation of the study findings is required. Differences by metastasis status were reportedly seen in TRBV and TRBJ usage frequencies, involving two V genes at baseline and, after SBRT, 9 or 10 V genes and two J genes. Post-SBRT Shannon entropy and its change from baseline were lower in patients who developed distant metastases; baseline Shannon entropy was not associated with metastases. Whether the expanded TCR clones were tumor-specific was not determined. None of the reported P values were adjusted for multiple comparisons. Unique TCR clone counts fell after SBRT (median 10,088 before versus more than 6,500 after; Wilcoxon paired P=0.011).

Two rounds of multiplex PCR were used to amplify the TCR beta CDR3 region from genomic DNA. The first PCR round used primers specific to each TRBV and TRBJ gene, with sequences filed in Chinese patent CN105087789A. Universal primers were used in the second round of PCR. The Roche High Pure PCR Template Preparation Kit was used to extract genomic DNA from the frozen PBMCs. Paired-end sequencing with 151 bp reads was performed on the libraries using an Illumina HiSeq 3000. The paper's processing steps were these. CutAdapt was used to remove raw reads lacking the multiplex PCR primer sequences. High-quality paired reads were merged into contigs with PEAR. MiXCR assigned TRB V, D and J gene segments to each contig by aligning to reference sequences. CDR3 sequences were clustered by base quality and sequence similarity to remove sequencing errors. Diversity was calculated as Shannon entropy divided by the natural log of the number of productive TCR sequences. Clonality was defined as one minus Shannon entropy divided by the natural log of the number of unique clonotypes. The Youden index of ROC curves was used to select progression-free survival cut-offs for repertoire metrics, and analyses were performed in R 3.5.3. TCRdb redid the processing of the public reads, applying fastp at Q25 and MiXCR, and retained in-frame beta chains. Identical CDR3 proteins give one entry, which carries the most common genes and DNA. The V and J calls and clone size are TCRdb's, not the authors'. The sample records under 55,000 distinct CDR3 sequences, roughly 35% of which are singletons. The ten largest clonotypes hold 8% to 9.5% of the sample.

A word on this clonotype: The clone's antigen remains unknown. This likely came from a read error, as a far larger clone is one base away.

Trimming takes 2 bases off V and 8 bases off J; junction bases not matched to a gene: 6. The CDR3 runs 14 amino acids, cysteine and phenylalanine included. Only the CDR3 portion is preserved as DNA: 42 bases, with reading frame beginning at the first base. Via the germline V gene (reference sequence), CDR1 is SEHNR and CDR2 FQNEAQ. All patients had node-negative disease on CT and PET/CT, and none had a history of other malignancies or had previously received chemotherapy or radiotherapy. At each of the two time points, around 5.7 milliliters of peripheral venous blood were collected into EDTA tubes. PBMCs were isolated by Ficoll-Paque Plus density-gradient centrifugation. Immediately after collection, samples were stored at -80 degrees C until analysis.

Recombination linked TRBV7-9 to TRBJ2-1; TRBD2 aligns with 7 central bases. The TCR originated in a donor of 50 years or more with non-small cell lung cancer. This sample comprised PBMCs, obtained before or after stereotactic body radiation therapy (not recorded which). In nucleotides, the sequence is TGTGCCAGCAGCTTATTCCCTACTAGCGATGAGCAGTTCTTC. This translates into CASSLFPTSDEQFF.